The 11 T cell receptor beta chains in this list originate from one sample, sequenced in a study of neoadjuvant anti-PD-1 for oral cavity cancer. Measured with immunoSEQ multiplex PCR; TCRdb has only the in-frame clones, and not every one. The table shows approximately 8,200 clones, with roughly three quarters occurring only once. Time point in this sample: after neoadjuvant nivolumab, at surgical resection. Source: PBMCs, taken after nivolumab (anti-PD-1) treatment. These receptors were obtained from a person between 40 and 85 years old with oral cavity squamous cell carcinoma.

This chain joins TRBV27 and TRBJ1-1; no firm D call. The CDR3 sequence is 13 residues long. The germline CDR1 and CDR2 sequences are MNHEY and SMNVEV (reference sequence). Trimming took off 4 bases at V and 1 base at J, with 7 bases between the two ends. CDR3 coding DNA: TGTGCCAGCAGTTGGGAACAGAACACTGAAGCTTTCTTT. Protein: CASSWEQNTEAFF.

The chain recombines TRBV7-9 with TRBJ1-5, with 7 positions matching TRBD1. The trim removed 5 bases at V and 5 bases at J, leaving 12 bases unmatched. The CDR3 is made up of 16 amino acids. The germline gives CDR1 SEHNR, CDR2 FQNEAQ (reference sequence). The CDR3 DNA reads as TGTGCCAGCAGCCACCGGACAGGAGACACAGATCAGCCCCAGCATTTT. Translation gives CASSHRTGDTDQPQHF.

By its share, this clone is large (0.1 to 1%). The sample carries other DNA sequences with the same CDR3. V usage is TRBV6-4 and J usage is TRBJ2-3; TRBD1 agrees at 11 bases. After removal of 2 bases from V and 6 bases from J, the junction contained 1 base not matched to a gene. The CDR3 is made up of 14 amino acids. Germline CDR1 MRHNA, CDR2 SNTAGT. CDR3 coding DNA: TGTGCCAGCAGTGACGGACAGGGGGCGGATACGCAGTATTTT. It yields the protein CASSDGQGADTQYF.

V and J are TRBV7-9 and TRBJ1-5; TRBD1 agrees at 9 bases. Germline V gives CDR1 SEHNR, CDR2 FQNEAQ (reference sequence). The CDR3 is made up of 14 amino acids. The junction had 3 bases not matched to a gene; V was cut back by 5 bases and J by 4 bases. The CDR3 loop reads CASSRQGGNQPQHF. CDR3 in DNA: TGTGCCAGCAGCCGACAGGGGGGTAATCAGCCCCAGCATTTT.

This chain connects TRBV5-4 to TRBJ1-1; D ambiguous. CDR1 SGHNT and CDR2 YYREEE come from the germline V gene (reference sequence). Trimming pared 4 bases from V and 6 bases from J, leaving 13 bases between. This CDR3 contains 13 residues. In DNA, the CDR3 is TGTGCCAGCAGCCAGATCGGGAGTTCTGAAGCTTTCTTT. Its protein product is CASSQIGSSEAFF.

The V gene is TRBV2, the J gene TRBJ1-2; 8 bases fit TRBD1. Germline trimming cut 6 bases from V and 0 bases from J; bases unmatched to any gene: 15. The CDR3 loop spans 18 amino acids. Per the germline V gene, CDR1 is SNHLY and CDR2 is FYNNEI. CDR3 loop: CASSALPGQEGTNYGYTF. The CDR3 DNA follows: TGTGCCAGCAGCGCGTTACCGGGACAGGAAGGAACTAACTATGGCTACACCTTC.

This clone has only a few counts. The chain joins TRBV9 to TRBJ2-7, with a weak D call TRBD1 (6 bases). The CDR3 is 14 amino acids. V lost 2 bases and J lost 6, with 15 bases in between. Germline-derived CDR1 and CDR2 are SGDLS and YYNGEE. Here the CDR3 DNA reads TGTGCCAGCAGCGTGGGCAGGGGCGATCTCGAGCAGTACTTC. Its protein is CASSVGRGDLEQYF.

This clone has more than one count but fewer than ten. The chain uses TRBV10-3 and TRBJ2-1; 10 bases fit TRBD2. The germline V gene encodes CDR1 ENHRY and CDR2 SYGVKD. V was clipped by 5 bases and J by 4 bases; unmatched bases: 5. The CDR3 is made up of 15 amino acids. This CDR3 is CAISPPSGGYNEQFF. The CDR3 region has the DNA TGTGCCATCAGTCCCCCTAGCGGGGGTTACAATGAGCAGTTCTTC.

The gene calls are TRBV7-8 and TRBJ2-3, with 9 bases matching TRBD2. V gave up 5 bases and J gave up 6 bases; unmatched junction bases: 18. This CDR3 is 18 amino acids long. In germline, CDR1 is SGHVS, CDR2 FQNEAQ. CDR3 DNA sequence: TGTGCCAGCAGCCCGCGACCCTCCGGGACTAGCCCGCCGGATACGCAGTATTTT. It translates to CASSPRPSGTSPPDTQYF.

Only one count was recorded for this clone. The CDR3 spells CASSLKRGEKLFF. CDR3 coding DNA: TGTGCCAGCAGCCTCAAAAGGGGTGAAAAACTGTTTTTT. The rearrangement joins TRBV6-6 to TRBJ1-4, with D perhaps matching TRBD1 (5 bases). Trimming pared 6 bases from V and 7 bases from J, leaving 12 bases between. CDR3 length: 13 amino acids. The V gene's germline CDR1 is MNHNY and CDR2 SVGAGI (reference sequence).

The CDR3 DNA reads TGTGCCAGCAGCTACTTGCGCCGTGCACTAAATTCTAGCACAGATACGCAGTATTTT. This sequence encodes CASSYLRRALNSSTDTQYF. The genes are TRBV14 and TRBJ2-3; D remains ambiguous. In germline, CDR1 is SGHDN, CDR2 FVKESK. Trimming shortened V by 5 bases and J by 0 bases, and 24 bases separated the two germline ends. The CDR3 has 19 residues.